This TCR beta chain is drawn from a study of low-dose radiotherapy and immunotherapy resistance in tumors. Many counts were recorded for this clonotype. Alpha and beta chains were covered, as first-strand cDNA relied on TRAV- and TRBV-specific primers. The authors amplified TCRs for about 20 PCR cycles with a constant-region primer and a V-primer adapter. In vitro transcription served to amplify the isolated mRNA. TCRdb reprocessed the reads via MiXCR and lists one record per CDR3 protein. In the table there are more than 70,000 distinct CDR3 sequences, roughly 31% of which are singletons. Described time point: before trial treatment. This specimen was PBMCs, taken before treatment. The sequence derives from a female donor with ovarian cancer.

The CDR3 region is CASSRTTIGESYTF. DNA for the CDR3: TGTGCCAGCAGCCGCACCACAATAGGGGAAAGCTACACCTTC. The J gene is TRBJ1-2, the V gene TRBV7-9; TRBD1 might be the D (5 bases). The V end lost 5 bases, the J end lost 9 bases, and 19 bases lay between the germline ends. CDR3 length equals 14 residues. The germline V gene has CDR1 SEHNR and CDR2 FQNEAQ (reference sequence).